This TCR beta chain was sequenced during a study of T cell changes during pregnancy in multiple sclerosis (dated 2019 in TCRdb). Concerning the study at large: The study examined how the T cell repertoire changed over the course of pregnancy in women with multiple sclerosis.

Of note for this clone: Which antigen it targets is not known. Qualities for individual bases were not recorded, and no much larger clone is one base off.

The germline V gene (reference sequence) provides CDR1 SEHNR and CDR2 FQNEAQ. Reading from cysteine to phenylalanine, the CDR3 counts 14 amino acids. Only the CDR3 part of the read is kept: 42 bases, read in frame from the first base. Unmatched junction bases come to 2, with V trimmed by 4 bases and J by 0 bases. The method behind the library was the immunoSEQ multiplex PCR assay. Imported from immuneACCESS, the table was reduced by TCRdb to in-frame sequences with V and J called. These copies leave out some clones; in studies compared against another copy, an unresolved V gene accounts for under half, and the cause of the remainder is not known. Here the sample has under 60,000 clones; roughly nine tenths occur a single time. The ten top clones hold approximately 10% of the sample.

Source: CD8+ T cells from peripheral blood mononuclear cells, taken after pregnancy. The origin of this receptor is a female donor with multiple sclerosis, enrolled in a pregnancy study. The rearrangement combines TRBV7-9 with TRBJ2-7; the junction holds 8 bases that match TRBD1. The DNA sequence is TGTGCCAGCAGCTGGGACAGGAACTCCTACGAGCAGTACTTC. Translated, this gives CASSWDRNSYEQYF.